This T cell receptor (beta chain) was observed in a study of blood T cell repertoires in COVID-19. The overall study: Nucleic acid was either cDNA or gDNA, and it came from T cells, B-cell-depleted T cells, or PBMCs.

While infection was still active, Seattle patients were enrolled and then followed longitudinally. Assay: immunoSEQ multiplex PCR; the TCRdb copy retains only in-frame clones and omits some. Found here are 250,000 to 300,000 clones, 88% of them singletons; the top ten hold approximately 10%. CDR3 length equals 12 residues. The V end was cut by 6 bases, the J end by 6 bases, with 12 bases between. Looked up from germline, CDR1 is MDHEN and CDR2 is SYDVKM. The origin of this receptor is a woman in her 30s with COVID-19, enrolled during active disease. The rearrangement uses TRBV28 and TRBJ2-7, with D maybe TRBD1 (6 bases). Sequencing used peripheral blood. This CDR3 is CASSPGVSEQYF. DNA of the CDR3: TGTGCCAGCAGCCCAGGGGTAAGCGAGCAGTACTTC.